What follows are 6 T cell receptor beta chains derived from one specimen sequenced in a study of CD8+ T cells in alopecia areata. Extracted RNA was reverse transcribed into cDNA, the sequencing template. Assay: immunoSEQ multiplex PCR; the TCRdb copy retains only in-frame clones and omits some. The repertoire holds 100,000 to 150,000 clones, with over 60% as singletons. Regarding treatment: oral pan-JAK inhibitor, 5-10 mg twice daily. The sequencing used CD4+ T cells sorted from blood, collected at week 4, from a patient treated with tofacitinib. The receptors originated from a human donor with alopecia areata.

This clone was picked up one time. This sequence joins TRBV6-1 and TRBJ2-5, with unresolved D. The CDR3 has 14 residues. The germline gives CDR1 MNHNS, CDR2 SASEGT. Between the trimmed V and J ends, which lost 2 bases and 5 bases, there was a span of 12 bases. CDR3 nucleotides: TGTGCCAGCAGTGAAAGTAGCCCCTCGGAGACCCAGTACTTC. Translation: CASSESSPSETQYF.

This clone was seen more than once but under ten times. The chain combines TRBV7-9 with TRBJ1-1; 7 bases are a match to TRBD1. The CDR3 runs to 12 residues. Germline assignment: CDR1 SEHNR and CDR2 FQNEAQ (reference sequence). V shed 5 bases and J 6 bases; nucleotides not matched to a gene: 3. The CDR3, as DNA: TGTGCCAGCAGCATCGGACAGGCTGAAGCTTTCTTT. It is translated as CASSIGQAEAFF.

The chain carries TRBV7-2 and TRBJ2-1, with TRBD1 identical over 8 bases. Germline V gene sequence: CDR1 SGHTA, CDR2 FQGNSA. CDR3 length: 13 amino acids. V lost 1 base to trimming and J lost 12 bases; unmatched junction nucleotides: 5. The CDR3 here is CASSLEADRGQFF. The CDR3 nucleotides read TGTGCCAGCAGCTTAGAGGCAGACAGGGGGCAGTTCTTC.

The chain couples TRBV7-2 to TRBJ2-5; the D is unclear. The CDR3 length is 9 residues. Trimming pared 10 bases from V and 7 bases from J, leaving 7 bases between. Germline-derived CDR1 and CDR2 are SGHTA and FQGNSA. This CDR3 reads CATELTQYF. In nucleotides, the CDR3 is TGTGCCACCGAGTTGACCCAGTACTTC.

This clone appeared a few times. The gene calls are TRBV29-1 and TRBJ2-3, with 14 bases aligning to TRBD2. The CDR3 extends over 17 amino acids. Unmatched junction bases numbered 11, after V lost 7 bases and J lost 2 bases. CDR1 is SQVTM and CDR2 is ANQGSEA in the germline V gene. The chain's CDR3 is CSAIPRTSGGSTDTQYF. The CDR3 coding sequence is TGCAGCGCTATCCCCCGGACTAGCGGGGGGTCCACAGATACGCAGTATTTT.

The chain is built from TRBV29-1 and TRBJ1-2, with TRBD1 matching over 10 bases. Germline-derived CDR1 and CDR2 are SQVTM and ANQGSEA. V trimming: 1 base; J trimming: 2 bases; junction bases outside the gene matches: 7. This CDR3 is 16 amino acids long. The CDR3 sequence: CSVEGPSGQGNYGYTF. CDR3 DNA sequence: TGCAGCGTTGAAGGTCCCTCGGGACAGGGGAACTATGGCTACACCTTC.